A selection of T cell receptor beta chains follows, all from one sample in a study of Graves' ophthalmopathy and Graves' hyperthyroidism. TCRdb reprocessed the multiplex PCR reads with MiXCR, giving one entry per CDR3 protein. In the table there are 300,000 to 500,000 distinct CDR3 sequences, roughly 14% of which are singletons. Input material: peripheral blood. All receptors derive from a woman between 18 and 29 years old with stable Graves' hyperthyroidism. Both conserved end residues are part of each CDR3.

>TRBJ2-5|17|TRBV5-1
CASSLGNGANPGETQYF
>TRBJ1-2|13|TRBV7-2
CATPRGTEGGYTF
>TRBJ1-6|13|TRBV19
CASNRGRNSPLHF
>TRBJ2-2|14|TRBV6-1
CASSSTGDTGELFF
>TRBJ1-5|14|TRBV7-9
CASSLAGVDQPQHF
>TRBJ1-6|17|TRBV2
CASMDGTAAFGNSPLHF
>TRBJ2-3|14|TRBV12-3/TRBV12-4
CASTYPGGTDTQYF
>TRBJ1-4|14|TRBV5-1
CASRGGAGSEKLFF
>TRBJ2-7|14|TRBV6-2/TRBV6-3
CASSYVSSFHEQYF
>TRBJ1-5|13|TRBV20-1
CSASDGPNQPQHF
>TRBJ2-7|12|TRBV6-1
CASSGASYEQYF
>TRBJ2-7|14|TRBV2
CASRAGLARDEQYF
>TRBJ2-6|15|TRBV7-2
CASSRDSSGANVLTF
>TRBJ2-2|14|TRBV19
CASEGQSNTGELFF
>TRBJ1-5|14|TRBV20-1
CSASLARGNQPQHF
>TRBJ2-7|14|TRBV20-1
CSAHNPGQGYEQYF
>TRBJ1-2|16|TRBV20-1
CSAYRREGAGAYGYTF
>TRBJ1-5|19|TRBV27
CASSPRQGGGVYSNQPQHF
>TRBJ2-5|13|TRBV28
CATHLGSSETQYF
>TRBJ1-2|13|TRBV12-3/TRBV12-4
CASSSEALPGYTF
>TRBJ2-5|13|TRBV7-7
CASSLSPGETQYF
>TRBJ2-7|15|TRBV20-1
CSARPQGGFRREQYF
>TRBJ1-6|14|TRBV7-2
CASRYRDREMPLHF
>TRBJ1-3|17|TRBV5-1
CASSTRDSRSSGNTIYF
>TRBJ1-1|14|TRBV12-3/TRBV12-4
CASSFIGAPTEAFF
>TRBJ1-3|14|TRBV28
CASTLTATGNTIYF
>TRBJ2-2|16|TRBV6-2/TRBV6-3
CASSYSVIDGGGELFF
>TRBJ1-1|14|TRBV27
CASSRDRSDAEAFF
>TRBJ1-5|12|TRBV6-1
CAEQRPNQPQHF
>TRBJ1-1|14|TRBV4-2
CASSQDVMNTEAFF
>TRBJ1-5|14|TRBV12-3/TRBV12-4
CASRRGQAGQPQHF
>TRBJ1-1|13|TRBV16
CASSQFRGIEAFF
>TRBJ2-2|13|TRBV3-1
CASSPESVGELFF
>TRBJ1-2|15|TRBV4-2
CASSQSRTEAGGYTF
>TRBJ2-2|15|TRBV12-3/TRBV12-4
CASTSPSLNTGELFF
>TRBJ1-3|15|TRBV4-1
CASSQDTTAGNTIYF
>TRBJ2-7|16|TRBV18
CASSTSMGIVSYEQYF
>TRBJ1-1|13|TRBV12-3/TRBV12-4
CASSLQGRTEAFF
>TRBJ1-2|14|TRBV7-8
CASSPPPGGNGYTF
>TRBJ1-2|15|TRBV12-3/TRBV12-4
CASSAPGQGKLGYTF
>TRBJ1-2|15|TRBV6-2/TRBV6-3
CASSTLQGPRGGYTF
>TRBJ2-2|13|TRBV11-2
CASSLELTGELFF
>TRBJ2-2|14|TRBV24-1
CATSDPRGTGELFF
>TRBJ1-2|11|TRBV6-2/TRBV6-3
CASRANYGYTF
>TRBJ1-1|15|TRBV5-4
CASSSGDRAVTEAFF
>TRBJ1-5|14|TRBV20-1
CSARFGTGVQPQHF